The rows below give T cell receptor beta chains drawn from one sample of a study of T cells after yellow fever vaccination. A single record per CDR3 protein comes from TCRdb applying MiXCR to the 5' RACE reads. The table records more than 250,000 distinct CDR3 sequences, roughly 7% of them present only once. Sequencing used PBMCs, obtained roughly 47 days after the first yellow fever vaccination. The origin of the receptors is a man between 18 and 35 years old who received the YFV17D yellow fever vaccine. Both conserved end residues are part of each CDR3. The order of the fields is CDR3 protein, J gene, V gene.

CDR3 protein: CASSPTGGYNQPQHF; J gene: TRBJ1-5; V gene: TRBV18
CDR3 protein: CASSQLPGETQYF; J gene: TRBJ2-5; V gene: TRBV7-2
CDR3 protein: CASSLLDAEQFF; J gene: TRBJ2-1; V gene: TRBV12-3/TRBV12-4
CDR3 protein: CASSFAGSQPQHF; J gene: TRBJ1-5; V gene: TRBV5-6
CDR3 protein: CASRYGTADQETQYF; J gene: TRBJ2-5; V gene: TRBV5-6
CDR3 protein: CASSSRGGAQETQYF; J gene: TRBJ2-5; V gene: TRBV7-3
CDR3 protein: CSANRDRREAFF; J gene: TRBJ1-1; V gene: TRBV20-1
CDR3 protein: CASSSNYVGASSYEQYF; J gene: TRBJ2-7; V gene: TRBV7-9
CDR3 protein: CASSLAWDPLEQYF; J gene: TRBJ2-7; V gene: TRBV7-2
CDR3 protein: CAISEGQGAYEQYF; J gene: TRBJ2-7; V gene: TRBV10-3
CDR3 protein: CGAGVLNQPQHF; J gene: TRBJ1-5; V gene: TRBV19
CDR3 protein: CASSPTEKETQYF; J gene: TRBJ2-5; V gene: TRBV7-9
CDR3 protein: CASSEPPGPEDTQYF; J gene: TRBJ2-3; V gene: TRBV6-1
CDR3 protein: CASSWGPGSTGELFF; J gene: TRBJ2-2; V gene: TRBV5-1
CDR3 protein: CSASFLAGVEQYF; J gene: TRBJ2-7; V gene: TRBV20-1
CDR3 protein: CAISEWTGITGELFF; J gene: TRBJ2-2; V gene: TRBV10-3
CDR3 protein: CASSQGDPGRNYGYTF; J gene: TRBJ1-2; V gene: TRBV7-9
CDR3 protein: CASNVQGGSYNEQFF; J gene: TRBJ2-1; V gene: TRBV5-1
CDR3 protein: CASSYSGNEQFF; J gene: TRBJ2-1; V gene: TRBV6-5
CDR3 protein: CSVVADRGGQYF; J gene: TRBJ2-7; V gene: TRBV29-1
CDR3 protein: CASSVEGREETQYF; J gene: TRBJ2-5; V gene: TRBV9
CDR3 protein: CSARPQDTGELFF; J gene: TRBJ2-2; V gene: TRBV20-1
CDR3 protein: CASSNYPLRRPPFF; J gene: TRBJ1-1; V gene: TRBV21-1
CDR3 protein: CSALTGRLNTEAFF; J gene: TRBJ1-1; V gene: TRBV20-1
CDR3 protein: CASSTYAQNTQYF; J gene: TRBJ2-3; V gene: TRBV12-3/TRBV12-4
CDR3 protein: CASSLGASLQRNTQYF; J gene: TRBJ2-3; V gene: TRBV7-2
CDR3 protein: CASSLRQPTDTQYF; J gene: TRBJ2-3; V gene: TRBV7-2
CDR3 protein: CATRQGVGYGYTF; J gene: TRBJ1-2; V gene: TRBV15
CDR3 protein: CASSPWISTRSVQFF; J gene: TRBJ2-1; V gene: TRBV7-2
CDR3 protein: CASLGYSGANVLTF; J gene: TRBJ2-6; V gene: TRBV19
CDR3 protein: CSAGVEQGVFEQYF; J gene: TRBJ2-7; V gene: TRBV29-1
CDR3 protein: CSLKSSGGEAFF; J gene: TRBJ1-1; V gene: TRBV29-1
CDR3 protein: CASSPPGQGFSSYEQYF; J gene: TRBJ2-7; V gene: TRBV6-2/TRBV6-3
CDR3 protein: CASSPRPETQYF; J gene: TRBJ2-5; V gene: TRBV18
CDR3 protein: CASSQDLSERGFYEQYF; J gene: TRBJ2-7; V gene: TRBV3-1
CDR3 protein: CASRRGGRGYEQYF; J gene: TRBJ2-7; V gene: TRBV7-2